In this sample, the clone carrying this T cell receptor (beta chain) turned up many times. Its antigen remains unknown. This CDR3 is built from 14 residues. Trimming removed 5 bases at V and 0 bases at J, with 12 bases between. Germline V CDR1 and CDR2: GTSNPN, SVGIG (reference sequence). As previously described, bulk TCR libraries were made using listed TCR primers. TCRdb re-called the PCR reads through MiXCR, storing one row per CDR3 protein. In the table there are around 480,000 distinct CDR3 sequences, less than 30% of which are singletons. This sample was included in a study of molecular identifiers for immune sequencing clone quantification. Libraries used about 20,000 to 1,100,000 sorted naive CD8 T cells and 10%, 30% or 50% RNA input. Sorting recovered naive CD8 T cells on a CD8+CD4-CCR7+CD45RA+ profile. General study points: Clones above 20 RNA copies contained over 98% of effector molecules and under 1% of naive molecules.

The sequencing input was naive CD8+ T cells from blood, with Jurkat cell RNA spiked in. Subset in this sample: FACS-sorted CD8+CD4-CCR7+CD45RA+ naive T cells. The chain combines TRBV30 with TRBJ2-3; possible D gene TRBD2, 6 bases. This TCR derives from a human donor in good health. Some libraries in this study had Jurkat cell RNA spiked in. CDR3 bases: TGTGCCTGGGAGGAGGGGACCAGCACAGATACGCAGTATTTT. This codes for CAWEEGTSTDTQYF.